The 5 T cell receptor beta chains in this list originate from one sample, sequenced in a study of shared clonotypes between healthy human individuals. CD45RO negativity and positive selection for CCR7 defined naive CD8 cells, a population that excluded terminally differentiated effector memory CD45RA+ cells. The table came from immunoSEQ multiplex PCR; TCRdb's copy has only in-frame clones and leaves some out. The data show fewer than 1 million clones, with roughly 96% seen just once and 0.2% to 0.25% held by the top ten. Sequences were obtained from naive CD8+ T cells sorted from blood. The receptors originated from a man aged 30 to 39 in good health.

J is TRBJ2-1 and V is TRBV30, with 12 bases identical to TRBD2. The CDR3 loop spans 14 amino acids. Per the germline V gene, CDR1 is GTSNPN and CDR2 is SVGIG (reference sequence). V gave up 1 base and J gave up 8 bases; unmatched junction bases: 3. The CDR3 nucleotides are TGTGCCTGGAGTGCACTAGCGGGAGGACATGAGCAGTTCTTC. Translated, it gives CAWSALAGGHEQFF.

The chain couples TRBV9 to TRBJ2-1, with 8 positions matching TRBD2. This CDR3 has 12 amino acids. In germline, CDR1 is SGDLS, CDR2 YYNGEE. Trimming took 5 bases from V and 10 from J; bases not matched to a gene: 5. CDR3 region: CASRGLGWEQFF. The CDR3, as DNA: TGTGCCAGCAGGGGACTAGGTTGGGAGCAGTTCTTC.

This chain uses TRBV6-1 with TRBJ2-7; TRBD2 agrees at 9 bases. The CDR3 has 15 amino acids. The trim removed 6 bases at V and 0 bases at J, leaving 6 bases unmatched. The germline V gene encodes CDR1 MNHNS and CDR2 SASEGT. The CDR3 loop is CASRETSGYSYEQYF. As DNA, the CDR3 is TGTGCCAGCAGGGAGACTAGCGGTTACTCCTACGAGCAGTACTTC.

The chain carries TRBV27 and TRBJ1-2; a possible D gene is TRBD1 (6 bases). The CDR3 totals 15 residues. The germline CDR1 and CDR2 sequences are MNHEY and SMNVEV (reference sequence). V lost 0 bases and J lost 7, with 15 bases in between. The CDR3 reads CASSLSGTREGGYTF. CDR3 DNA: TGTGCCAGCAGTTTATCGGGGACAAGAGAGGGTGGCTACACCTTC.

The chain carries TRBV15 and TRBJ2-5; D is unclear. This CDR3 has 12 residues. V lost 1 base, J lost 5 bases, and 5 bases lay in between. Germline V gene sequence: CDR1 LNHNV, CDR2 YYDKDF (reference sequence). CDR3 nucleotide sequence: TGTGCCACCAGCAGAGGGGGTGAGACCCAGTACTTC. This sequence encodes CATSRGGETQYF.